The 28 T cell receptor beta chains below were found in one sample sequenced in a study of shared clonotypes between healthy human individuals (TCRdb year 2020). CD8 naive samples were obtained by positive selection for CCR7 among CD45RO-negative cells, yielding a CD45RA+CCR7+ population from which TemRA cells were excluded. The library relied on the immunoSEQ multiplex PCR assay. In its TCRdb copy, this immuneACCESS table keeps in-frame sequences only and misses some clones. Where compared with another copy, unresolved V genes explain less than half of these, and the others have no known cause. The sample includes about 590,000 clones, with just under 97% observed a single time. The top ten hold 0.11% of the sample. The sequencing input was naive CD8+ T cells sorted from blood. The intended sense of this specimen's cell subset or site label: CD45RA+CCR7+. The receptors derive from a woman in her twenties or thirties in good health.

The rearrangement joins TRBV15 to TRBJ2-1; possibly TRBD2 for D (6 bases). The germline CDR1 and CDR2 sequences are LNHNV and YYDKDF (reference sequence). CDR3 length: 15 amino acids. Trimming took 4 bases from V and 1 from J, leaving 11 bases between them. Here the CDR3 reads CATSKEGGSYNEQFF. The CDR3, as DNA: TGTGCCACCAGCAAGGAGGGAGGTTCCTACAATGAGCAGTTCTTC.

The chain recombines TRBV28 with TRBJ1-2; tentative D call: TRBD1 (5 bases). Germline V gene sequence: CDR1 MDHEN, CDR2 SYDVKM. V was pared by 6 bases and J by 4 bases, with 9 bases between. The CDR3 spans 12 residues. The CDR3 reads CASSRQFYGYTF. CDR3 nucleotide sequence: TGTGCCAGCAGCCGACAGTTCTATGGCTACACCTTC.

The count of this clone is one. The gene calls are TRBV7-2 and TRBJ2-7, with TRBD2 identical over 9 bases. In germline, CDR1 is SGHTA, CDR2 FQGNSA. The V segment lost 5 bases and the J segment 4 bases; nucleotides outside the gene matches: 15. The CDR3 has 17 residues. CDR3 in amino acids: CASSSLGRRSGSYEQYF. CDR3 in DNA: TGTGCCAGCAGCAGCCTCGGGAGACGTAGCGGGAGTTACGAGCAGTACTTC.

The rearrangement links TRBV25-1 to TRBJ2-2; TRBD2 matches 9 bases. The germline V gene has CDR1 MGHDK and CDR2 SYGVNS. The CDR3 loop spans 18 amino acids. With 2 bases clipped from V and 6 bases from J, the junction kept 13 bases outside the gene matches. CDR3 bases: TGTGCCAGCAGTGAAAAGGCTAGCGGGATTAGGATTTCCGGGGAGCTGTTTTTT. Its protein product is CASSEKASGIRISGELFF.

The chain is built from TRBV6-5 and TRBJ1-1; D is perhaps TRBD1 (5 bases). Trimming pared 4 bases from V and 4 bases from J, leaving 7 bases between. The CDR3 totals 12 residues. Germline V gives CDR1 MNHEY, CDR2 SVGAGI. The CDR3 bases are TGTGCCAGCAGTTCAGGGCCCACTGAAGCTTTCTTT. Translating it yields CASSSGPTEAFF.

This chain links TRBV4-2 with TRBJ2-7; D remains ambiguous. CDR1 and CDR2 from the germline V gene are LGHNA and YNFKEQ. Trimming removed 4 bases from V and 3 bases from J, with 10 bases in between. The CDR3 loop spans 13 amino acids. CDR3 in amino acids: CASSPNLIYEQYF. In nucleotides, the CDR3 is TGTGCCAGCAGCCCCAACCTTATCTACGAGCAGTACTTC.

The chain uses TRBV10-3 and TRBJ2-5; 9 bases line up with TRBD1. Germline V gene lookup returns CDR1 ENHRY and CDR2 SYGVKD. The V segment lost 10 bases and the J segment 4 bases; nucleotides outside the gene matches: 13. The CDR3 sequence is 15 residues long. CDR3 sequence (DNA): TGTGCCACGTGGAGGGGACAGGGAGGGGGAGAGACCCAGTACTTC. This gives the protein CATWRGQGGGETQYF.

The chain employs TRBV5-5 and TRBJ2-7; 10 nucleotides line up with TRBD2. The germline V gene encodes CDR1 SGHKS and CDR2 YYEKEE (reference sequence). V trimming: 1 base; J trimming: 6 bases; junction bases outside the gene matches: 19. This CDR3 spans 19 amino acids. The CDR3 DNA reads TGTGCCAGCAGCTTGTCTTGGCTAGCGGGAGTTGATCGATCGGTCGAGCAGTACTTC. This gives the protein CASSLSWLAGVDRSVEQYF.

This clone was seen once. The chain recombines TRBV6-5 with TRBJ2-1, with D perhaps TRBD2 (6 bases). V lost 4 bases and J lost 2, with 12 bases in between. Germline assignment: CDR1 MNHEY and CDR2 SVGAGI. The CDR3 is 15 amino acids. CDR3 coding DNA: TGTGCCAGCAGTTGGGTGGGAGGAACCTACAATGAGCAGTTCTTC. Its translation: CASSWVGGTYNEQFF.

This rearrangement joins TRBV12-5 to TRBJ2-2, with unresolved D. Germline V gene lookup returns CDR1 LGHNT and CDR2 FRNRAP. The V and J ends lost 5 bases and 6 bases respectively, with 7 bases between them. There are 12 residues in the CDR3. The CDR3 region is CASGPGPGELFF. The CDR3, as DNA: TGTGCTAGTGGTCCGGGCCCCGGGGAGCTGTTTTTT.

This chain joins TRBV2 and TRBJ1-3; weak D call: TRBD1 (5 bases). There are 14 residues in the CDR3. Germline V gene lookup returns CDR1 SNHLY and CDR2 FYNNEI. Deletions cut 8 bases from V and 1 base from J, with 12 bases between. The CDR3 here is CASPGGVSGNTIYF. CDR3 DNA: TGTGCCAGCCCGGGAGGGGTATCTGGAAACACCATATATTTT.

This CDR3 reads CASSFRGGLEQYF. DNA of the CDR3: TGTGCCAGCAGTTTCCGGGGGGGTCTCGAGCAGTACTTC. This chain links TRBV28 with TRBJ2-7; TRBD2 agrees at 8 bases. From germline, CDR1 is MDHEN and CDR2 SYDVKM. V lost 3 bases, J lost 6 bases, and 4 bases stayed unmatched. The CDR3 has 13 amino acids.

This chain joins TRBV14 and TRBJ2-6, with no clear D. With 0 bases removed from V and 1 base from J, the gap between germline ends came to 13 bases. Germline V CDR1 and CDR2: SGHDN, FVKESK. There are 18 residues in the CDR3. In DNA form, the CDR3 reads TGTGCCAGCAGCCAAGACCGCTCCATTGTATCTGGGGCCAACGTCCTGACTTTC. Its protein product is CASSQDRSIVSGANVLTF.

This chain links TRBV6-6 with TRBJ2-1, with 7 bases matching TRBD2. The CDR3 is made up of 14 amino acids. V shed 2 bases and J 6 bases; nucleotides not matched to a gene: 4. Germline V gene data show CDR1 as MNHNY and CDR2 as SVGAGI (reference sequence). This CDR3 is CASSYQSSGNEQFF. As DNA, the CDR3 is TGTGCCAGCAGTTACCAGTCTAGCGGCAATGAGCAGTTCTTC.

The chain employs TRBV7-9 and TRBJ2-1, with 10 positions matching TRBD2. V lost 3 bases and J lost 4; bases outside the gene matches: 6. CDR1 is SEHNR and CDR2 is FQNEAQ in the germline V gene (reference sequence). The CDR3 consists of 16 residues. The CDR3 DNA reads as TGTGCCAGCAGCTTCCGAACTAGCGGGAATTACAATGAGCAGTTCTTC. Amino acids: CASSFRTSGNYNEQFF.

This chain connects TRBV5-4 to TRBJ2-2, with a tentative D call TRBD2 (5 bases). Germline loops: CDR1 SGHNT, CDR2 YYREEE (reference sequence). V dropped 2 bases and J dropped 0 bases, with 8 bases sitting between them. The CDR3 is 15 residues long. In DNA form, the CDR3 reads TGTGCCAGCAGCTTTGCGGGTCCGAACACCGGGGAGCTGTTTTTT. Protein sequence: CASSFAGPNTGELFF.

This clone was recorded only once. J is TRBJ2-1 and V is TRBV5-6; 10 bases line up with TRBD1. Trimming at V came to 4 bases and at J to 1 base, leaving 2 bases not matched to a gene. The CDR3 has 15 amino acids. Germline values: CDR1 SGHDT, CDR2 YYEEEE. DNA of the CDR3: TGTGCCAGCAGCGGGACAGGGGCGTCCTACAATGAGCAGTTCTTC. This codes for CASSGTGASYNEQFF.

The CDR3 DNA reads TGCGCCAGCAGTAGCCAAGGGGAAGGGGCGAACACAGATACGCAGTATTTT. This encodes CASSSQGEGANTDTQYF. The gene calls are TRBV4-1 and TRBJ2-3, with D possibly being TRBD1 (5 bases). CDR1 is MGHRA, CDR2 YSYEKL, per germline. The CDR3 runs to 17 residues. V dropped 6 bases and J dropped 2 bases, with 21 bases sitting between them.

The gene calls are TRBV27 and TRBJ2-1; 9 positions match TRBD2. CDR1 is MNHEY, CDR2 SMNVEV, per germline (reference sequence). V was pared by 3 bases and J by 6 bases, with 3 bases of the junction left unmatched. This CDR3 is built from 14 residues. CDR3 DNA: TGTGCCAGCAGTTTTAGCGGGAGCCGCAATGAGCAGTTCTTC. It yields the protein CASSFSGSRNEQFF.

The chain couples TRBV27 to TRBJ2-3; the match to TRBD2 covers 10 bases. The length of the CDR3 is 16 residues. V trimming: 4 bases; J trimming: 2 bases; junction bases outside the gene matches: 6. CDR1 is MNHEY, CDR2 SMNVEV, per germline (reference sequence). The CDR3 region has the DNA TGTGCCAGCAGTTACATAGCGGGAGGTTTCACAGATACGCAGTATTTT. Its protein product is CASSYIAGGFTDTQYF.

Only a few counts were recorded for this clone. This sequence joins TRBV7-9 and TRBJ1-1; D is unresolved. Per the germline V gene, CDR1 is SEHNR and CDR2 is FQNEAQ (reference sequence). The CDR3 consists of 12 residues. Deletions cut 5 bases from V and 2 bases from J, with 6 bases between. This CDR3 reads CASSRANTEAFF. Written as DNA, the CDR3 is TGTGCCAGCAGCCGAGCAAACACTGAAGCTTTCTTT.

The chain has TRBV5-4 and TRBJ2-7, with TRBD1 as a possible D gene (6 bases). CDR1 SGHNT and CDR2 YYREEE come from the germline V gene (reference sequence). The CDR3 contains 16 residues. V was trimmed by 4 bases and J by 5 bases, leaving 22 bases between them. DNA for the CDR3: TGTGCCAGCAGCGAACAGGGTCCTGTCCTTCTCCACGAGCAGTACTTC. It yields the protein CASSEQGPVLLHEQYF.

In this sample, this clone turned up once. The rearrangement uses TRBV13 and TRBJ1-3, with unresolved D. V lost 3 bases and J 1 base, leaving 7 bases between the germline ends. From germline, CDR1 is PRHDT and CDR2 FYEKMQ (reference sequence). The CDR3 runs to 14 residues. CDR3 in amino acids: CASSLESSGNTIYF. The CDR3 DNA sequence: TGTGCCAGCAGCTTGGAATCTTCTGGAAACACCATATATTTT.

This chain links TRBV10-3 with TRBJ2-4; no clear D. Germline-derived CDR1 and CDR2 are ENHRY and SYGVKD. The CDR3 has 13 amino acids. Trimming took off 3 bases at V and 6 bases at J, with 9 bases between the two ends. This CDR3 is CAISDPNLNIQYF. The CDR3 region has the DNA TGTGCCATCAGTGATCCTAATCTAAACATTCAGTACTTC.

DNA for the CDR3: TGTGCCAGCAGTGAATTATGGTCGAGTGGGCGGGAGCTGTTTTTT. The encoded protein is CASSELWSSGRELFF. The J gene is TRBJ2-2, the V gene TRBV25-1, with D unresolved. Germline loops: CDR1 MGHDK, CDR2 SYGVNS. CDR3 length: 15 residues. Between the trimmed V and J ends, which lost 1 base and 9 bases, there was a span of 15 bases.

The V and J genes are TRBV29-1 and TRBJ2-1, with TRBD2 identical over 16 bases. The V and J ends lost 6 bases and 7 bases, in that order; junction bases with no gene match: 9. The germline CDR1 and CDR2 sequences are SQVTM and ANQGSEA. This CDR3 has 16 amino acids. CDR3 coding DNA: TGCAGCGTCCGCGGGACTAGCGGGAGGGGGGAAAATGAGCAGTTCTTC. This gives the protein CSVRGTSGRGENEQFF.

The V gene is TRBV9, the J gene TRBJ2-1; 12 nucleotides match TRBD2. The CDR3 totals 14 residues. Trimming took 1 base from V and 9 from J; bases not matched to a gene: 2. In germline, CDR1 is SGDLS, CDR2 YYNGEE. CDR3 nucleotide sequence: TGTGCCAGCAGCGTAACGACTAGCGGGAGTGAGCAGTTCTTC. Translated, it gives CASSVTTSGSEQFF.

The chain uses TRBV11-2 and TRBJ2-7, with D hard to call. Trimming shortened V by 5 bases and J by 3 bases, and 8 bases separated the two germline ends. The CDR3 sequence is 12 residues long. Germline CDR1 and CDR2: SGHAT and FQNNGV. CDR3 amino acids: CASSPNSYEQYF. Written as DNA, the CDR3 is TGTGCCAGCAGCCCCAATAGCTACGAGCAGTACTTC. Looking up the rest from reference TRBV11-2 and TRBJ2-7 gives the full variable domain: EAGVAQSPRYKIIEKRQSVAFWCNPISGHATLYWYQQILGQGPKLLIQFQNNGVVDDSQLPKDRFSAERLKGVDSTLKIQPAKLEDSAVYLCASSPNSYEQYFGPGTRLTVT.